The table lists the clone carrying this T cell receptor beta chain with a few counts. Its antigen is not identified. There are 14 residues in the CDR3. V was pared by 0 bases and J by 5 bases, with 5 bases of the junction left unmatched. Germline V gene data show CDR1 as DFQATT and CDR2 as SNEGSKA (reference sequence). This specimen belongs to a study of T cell repertoires in cytomegalovirus infection. Study at large: Alongside well-studied HLA-B-restricted CMV epitopes, recently identified HLA-C-restricted CMV epitopes were also used. Based on public TCR beta signatures, there were indications of CMV infection and of a matching HLA type.

TCRdb reanalysed the reads using MiXCR and keeps one entry per CDR3 protein. The table includes about 920,000 distinct CDR3 sequences, roughly 30% detected once. The study's findings and limits: Cumulated frequencies of public TCR beta families served to identify carriers of CMV plus the relevant HLA. HLA-C-restricted CMV clonotypes gave the most frequent clonotype in two of eight donors.

The TCR comes from a human donor in good health (CMV status not recorded). Some clones in this sample may be carry-over from other donors' samples. This sequence joins TRBV20-1 and TRBJ1-1; 8 nucleotides align to TRBD1. Here the sequenced sample was cultured CD8+ T cells from PBMCs, taken from culture after CMV antigen stimulation. The CDR3: CSAREDRVVTEAFF. CDR3 coding DNA: TGCAGTGCTAGAGAGGACAGGGTCGTGACTGAAGCTTTCTTT.